The rows below give T cell receptor beta chains drawn from one sample of a study of blood T cell repertoires in COVID-19. Only in-frame clones appear in the TCRdb table, and some are missing; sequencing was by immunoSEQ multiplex PCR. The sample has approximately 250,000 clones; around 80% are singletons. The sequenced sample was PBMCs or T cells enriched from blood (not recorded which). These receptors originate from a man aged 30 to 45 with acute COVID-19. CDR3s include the opening cysteine and the closing phenylalanine or tryptophan. D genes are given only for firm matches. Only some rows state a clone size, as once, few, many or a class for expanded clones.

v_gene	j_gene	abundance	d_gene	CDR3nt	CDR3aa
TRBV27	TRBJ1-6	once	-	TGTGCCAGCAGTACCCCACAGGGCAGCTCCTATAATTCACCCCTCCACTTT	CASSTPQGSSYNSPLHF
TRBV3-1/TRBV3-2	TRBJ2-6	-	TRBD1	TGTGCCAGCAGCCGATCGGGACAGCCCCCCCTCTCTGGGGCCAACGTCCTGACTTTC	CASSRSGQPPLSGANVLTF
TRBV7-2	TRBJ1-6	-	TRBD1	TGTGCCAGCGGGAGCCCGGGACAGTATAATTCACCCCTCCACTTT	CASGSPGQYNSPLHF
TRBV10-2	TRBJ2-1	-	-	TGCGCCAGCACCAAGCAAAAACAGGCGTACAATGAGCAGTTCTTC	CASTKQKQAYNEQFF
TRBV24-1	TRBJ1-2	-	-	TGTGCCACCAGCCGACATTCCGACAGTGGCTACACCTTC	CATSRHSDSGYTF
TRBV5-4	TRBJ2-3	-	TRBD2	TGTGCCAGCAGACCGGGGAGCGGGAGTGTGTCCACAGATACGCAGTATTTT	CASRPGSGSVSTDTQYF
TRBV6-5	TRBJ1-2	-	-	TGTGCCAGCAGTTACTCGATAACAGCCACTAACTATGGCTACACCTTC	CASSYSITATNYGYTF
TRBV7-9	TRBJ2-3	-	-	TGTGCCAGCAGCTTAAGTAAGGGACTGGATACGCAGTATTTT	CASSLSKGLDTQYF
TRBV27	TRBJ1-2	-	TRBD1	TGTGCCAGCAGTTTTCGGGGACAGTGGTATGGCTACACCTTC	CASSFRGQWYGYTF
TRBV3-1/TRBV3-2	TRBJ2-1	-	-	TGTGCCAGCAGCATACCCGGGGGTCCCTCCTACAATGAGCAGTTCTTC	CASSIPGGPSYNEQFF
TRBV4-1	TRBJ2-2	few	TRBD2	TGCGCCAGCAGCCAAAGTTTGACTAGCGGCCCCGGGGAGCTGTTTTTT	CASSQSLTSGPGELFF
TRBV24-1	TRBJ2-1	-	-	TGTGCCACCAGTGATGAGGGGGTCCCCGAGTACAATGAGCAGTTCTTC	CATSDEGVPEYNEQFF
TRBV6-5	TRBJ1-1	-	TRBD1	TGTGCCAGCAGCGTTGAGGGGGCTATGGGCACTGAAGCTTTCTTT	CASSVEGAMGTEAFF
TRBV9	TRBJ1-1	-	-	TGTGCCAGCAGCCCACCCGGGACAGAAGCTTTCTTT	CASSPPGTEAFF
TRBV7-8	TRBJ1-1	-	-	TGTGCCAGCAGCTTGGGGCCCGCTGAAGCTTTCTTT	CASSLGPAEAFF
TRBV7-9	TRBJ2-1	-	-	TGTGCCAGCAGCCCATCACTAGTGGACAATGAGCAGTTCTTC	CASSPSLVDNEQFF
TRBV5-1	TRBJ2-2	-	-	TGTGCCAGCAGGGCAGGGATCGGGGAGCTGTTTTTT	CASRAGIGELFF
TRBV4-1	TRBJ2-1	once	-	TGCGCCAGCAGCCCGAACCGAGGGGAGCAGTTCTTC	CASSPNRGEQFF
TRBV19	TRBJ1-4	-	-	TGTGCCAGTACCCAGCGGGGCGAAAAACTGTTTTTT	CASTQRGEKLFF
TRBV9	TRBJ1-6	-	TRBD1	TGTGCCAGCAGCGGGACGGGGACAGCCAATTCACCCCTCCACTTT	CASSGTGTANSPLHF
TRBV5-4	TRBJ2-1	-	TRBD2	TGTGCCAGCAGCTTGGCCGTACTAGCGGGAAACAATGAGCAGTTCTTC	CASSLAVLAGNNEQFF
TRBV18	TRBJ1-2	-	TRBD1	TGTGCCAGCTCACCACGGGACAGGGTGGGAGGCTACACCTTC	CASSPRDRVGGYTF
TRBV9	TRBJ2-2	-	TRBD1	TGTGCCAGCAGCGCAACAGGGGGCCGGACCGGGGAGCTGTTTTTT	CASSATGGRTGELFF
TRBV27	TRBJ1-2	-	-	TGTGCCAGCAGTTTGTCAGGGGACCTAAACTATGGCTACACCTTC	CASSLSGDLNYGYTF